The clone carrying this T cell receptor (beta chain) was counted ten times or more. Antigen specificity is unknown. TCRdb recomputed calls from the 5' RACE reads with MiXCR, one row per CDR3 protein. Here the sample spans some 9,400 distinct CDR3 sequences, about 2.9% being singletons. The time point was: sample taken at primary tumor resection. Samples were donated by 72 untreated early-stage non-small cell lung cancer patients. Whole RNA obtained from tumor, nontumor lung or frozen PBMC underwent sequencing without sorting. The sample originates from a study of spatial heterogeneity in lung cancer. Study information: Consistently, beta-chain sequences turned up in larger numbers than alpha-chain sequences did.

The CDR3 covers 13 residues. Trimming took 6 bases from V and 7 from J, leaving 16 bases between them. Per germline, CDR1 MDHEN and CDR2 SYDVKM. The study's findings and limits: Tumor mutation count correlated with how many alpha and beta TCRs expanded intratumorally.

The rearrangement uses TRBV28 and TRBJ2-7; no definite D call. The receptor was isolated from a male donor with early-stage non-small cell lung cancer. The material was lung tumor tissue, obtained at surgery. CDR3 nucleotide sequence: TGTGCCAGCAGCCCGGACCCCTCTCGTGAGCAGTACTTC. Residues: CASSPDPSREQYF.